A selection of T cell receptor beta chains follows, all from one sample in a study of blood T cell repertoires in COVID-19. Measured with immunoSEQ multiplex PCR; TCRdb has only the in-frame clones, and not every one. The sample lists 140,000 or so clones, around 90% occurring once. Source material: peripheral blood. The receptors stem from a woman older than 75 with acute or convalescent COVID-19. Both conserved end residues are part of each CDR3. D genes are given only for firm matches. Expanded clones get a size class; other rows say once, few or many, or leave the size out.

clone_size,d_call,j_call,v_call,cdr3_aa,cdr3_nt
NA,TRBD1,TRBJ2-7,TRBV5-1,CASSQTGTGGDEQYF,TGCGCCAGCAGCCAAACCGGGACAGGGGGCGACGAGCAGTACTTC
NA,TRBD1,TRBJ2-7,TRBV5-1,CASSPGDRGAEQYF,TGCGCCAGCAGCCCGGGGGACAGGGGAGCCGAGCAGTACTTC
NA,TRBD2,TRBJ2-1,TRBV14,CASSQNGRGGRRQFF,TGTGCCAGCAGCCAAAATGGGCGGGGGGGCCGGAGGCAGTTCTTC
NA,TRBD1,TRBJ2-6,TRBV18,CASSPNGQGAAGANVLTF,TGTGCCAGCTCACCCAACGGACAGGGGGCGGCTGGGGCCAACGTCCTGACTTTC
NA,NA,TRBJ1-1,TRBV5-1,CASSDLFRDTEAFF,TGCGCCAGCAGCGATCTATTCCGGGACACTGAAGCTTTCTTT
once,NA,TRBJ1-1,TRBV30,CAWSVQGSTEAFF,TGTGCCTGGAGTGTACAGGGTTCCACTGAAGCTTTCTTT
NA,TRBD1,TRBJ1-4,TRBV3-1/TRBV3-2,CASSVQGGTNEKLFF,TGTGCCAGCAGCGTTCAGGGGGGCACTAATGAAAAACTGTTTTTT
NA,NA,TRBJ1-2,TRBV6-2/TRBV6-3,CASSYDGRGQSYGYTF,TGTGCCAGCAGTTACGACGGGAGGGGCCAATCCTATGGCTACACCTTC
NA,TRBD2,TRBJ2-1,TRBV29-1,CSVIGGSYNEQFF,TGCAGCGTCATCGGGGGGTCCTACAATGAGCAGTTCTTC
once,NA,TRBJ1-1,TRBV10-1,CASSPTGLNTEAFF,TGCGCCAGCAGCCCAACAGGGTTGAACACTGAAGCTTTCTTT
once,TRBD1,TRBJ2-7,TRBV7-3,CASSPGQGTYEQYF,TGTGCCAGCAGCCCTGGACAGGGAACCTACGAGCAGTACTTC
NA,NA,TRBJ2-7,TRBV7-9,CASSLLGSGYEQYF,TGTGCCAGCAGCTTATTGGGCAGTGGCTACGAGCAGTACTTC
NA,NA,TRBJ1-2,TRBV30,CAWNQGYNYGYTF,TGTGCCTGGAATCAGGGGTATAACTATGGCTACACCTTC
NA,NA,TRBJ2-4,TRBV27,CASSPLQGLSIQYF,TGTGCCAGCAGTCCGTTACAGGGTCTTAGCATTCAGTACTTC
NA,TRBD2,TRBJ2-1,TRBV28,CASSSRTSGGRYNEQFF,TGTGCCAGCAGTTCACGGACTAGCGGGGGGAGGTACAATGAGCAGTTCTTC
NA,TRBD1,TRBJ1-1,TRBV2,CASSDLGTVNTEAFF,TGTGCCAGCAGTGACCTTGGGACAGTGAACACTGAAGCTTTCTTT
NA,TRBD1,TRBJ1-4,TRBV27,CASRTYGTGNEKLFF,TGTGCCAGCAGGACGTACGGGACAGGGAATGAAAAACTGTTTTTT
few,NA,TRBJ1-2,TRBV27,CASSLSVGGPHGYTF,TGTGCCAGCAGTTTATCGGTCGGGGGGCCACATGGCTACACCTTC
NA,NA,TRBJ1-2,TRBV5-1,CASSAWGPYGYTF,TGCGCCAGCTCGGCGTGGGGCCCTTATGGCTACACCTTC
NA,NA,TRBJ1-1,TRBV12-3/TRBV12-4,CASSSGMGAFF,TGTGCCAGCAGTTCCGGGATGGGGGCTTTCTTT
NA,TRBD1,TRBJ1-2,TRBV7-2,CASSLAGTVNYGYTF,TGTGCCAGCAGCTTAGCGGGGACAGTTAACTATGGCTACACCTTC
NA,TRBD1,TRBJ2-7,TRBV7-2,CASSLYPQGAWSEQYF,TGTGCCAGCAGCTTATATCCTCAGGGGGCGTGGAGCGAGCAGTACTTC
NA,TRBD1,TRBJ1-1,TRBV10-3,CAISDSGGDAFF,TGTGCCATCAGTGATTCAGGGGGAGACGCTTTCTTT
NA,NA,TRBJ1-3,TRBV4-3,CASSQVGGPSLGNTIYF,TGCGCCAGCAGCCAAGTCGGCGGCCCCTCTTTGGGAAACACCATATATTTT
NA,NA,TRBJ1-4,TRBV20-1,CSALNEKLFF,TGCAGTGCTTTAAATGAAAAACTGTTTTTT
NA,NA,TRBJ2-5,TRBV6-5,CASKYLGTQYF,TGTGCCAGCAAATACCTAGGGACCCAGTACTTC
NA,NA,TRBJ1-2,TRBV28,CASSLSTGGGYGYGYTF,TGTGCCAGCAGTTTATCTACCGGGGGGGGCTACGGGTATGGCTACACCTTC
NA,NA,TRBJ1-6,TRBV7-2,CASSFDRSNSPLHF,TGTGCCAGCAGTTTCGACAGAAGTAATTCACCCCTCCACTTT
few,NA,TRBJ2-6,TRBV7-2,CASSLGVVASGANVLTF,TGTGCCAGCAGCTTAGGGGTGGTAGCCTCTGGGGCCAACGTCCTGACTTTC
NA,NA,TRBJ1-4,TRBV29-1,CSVAFQGLNEKLFF,TGCAGCGTTGCGTTTCAGGGGTTGAATGAAAAACTGTTTTTT
NA,TRBD2,TRBJ2-2,TRBV9,CASSLSGGTNTGELFF,TGTGCCAGCAGCTTAAGCGGGGGGACTAACACCGGGGAGCTGTTTTTT
NA,NA,TRBJ1-1,TRBV12-3/TRBV12-4,CASSLTGGRAFF,TGTGCCAGCAGTTTGACGGGGGGCAGGGCTTTCTTT
NA,NA,TRBJ1-3,TRBV2,CASNYGAGGNTIYF,TGTGCCAGCAATTATGGGGCAGGTGGAAACACCATATATTTT
NA,NA,TRBJ1-4,TRBV19,CASSIVGGGRVREKLFF,TGTGCCAGTAGTATAGTCGGGGGGGGACGCGTCCGTGAAAAACTGTTTTTT
NA,TRBD2,TRBJ2-7,TRBV9,CASSVGTSGVHEQYF,TGTGCCAGCAGCGTAGGAACTAGCGGGGTCCACGAGCAGTACTTC
NA,NA,TRBJ1-3,TRBV3-1/TRBV3-2,CASSQGATTRGGNTIYF,TGTGCCAGCAGCCAAGGAGCCACAACACGAGGCGGAAACACCATATATTTT
NA,NA,TRBJ1-5,TRBV7-8,CASSSNSNQPQHF,TGTGCCAGCAGCTCCAATAGCAATCAGCCCCAGCATTTT
NA,TRBD1,TRBJ1-4,TRBV2,CASSRQPGTGREKLFF,TGTGCCAGCAGTCGCCAACCCGGGACAGGCCGCGAAAAACTGTTTTTT
once,NA,TRBJ1-5,TRBV25-1,CASSEGAGQINQPQHF,TGTGCCAGCAGTGAAGGGGCTGGACAGATCAATCAGCCCCAGCATTTT
NA,NA,TRBJ2-2,TRBV3-1/TRBV3-2,CASGILRQGGPGELFF,TGTGCCAGCGGCATTCTGCGTCAGGGGGGACCCGGGGAGCTGTTTTTT
NA,NA,TRBJ1-2,TRBV2,CASSETSRGAYYGYTF,TGTGCCAGCAGTGAAACCTCCCGGGGGGCGTACTATGGCTACACCTTC
NA,TRBD1,TRBJ2-1,TRBV30,CAWTDRGLYNEQFF,TGTGCCTGGACCGACAGGGGCCTTTACAATGAGCAGTTCTTC
NA,NA,TRBJ1-2,TRBV16,CASSQSLLSHGYTF,TGTGCCAGCAGCCAATCCCTTCTTTCCCATGGCTACACCTTC
NA,TRBD1,TRBJ2-7,TRBV10-3,CAISTGTGSYEQYF,TGTGCCATCAGCACCGGGACAGGGTCGTACGAGCAGTACTTC
NA,TRBD1,TRBJ1-1,TRBV10-3,CAIRGQGNTEAFF,TGTGCCATCAGGGGACAGGGGAACACTGAAGCTTTCTTT